Listed below are T cell receptor beta chains from one sample, sequenced in a study of technical replicates of blood from several donors. This table comes from immunoSEQ multiplex PCR, and its TCRdb copy is limited to in-frame clones, with some not included. Found here are tens of thousands of clones, approximately 96% of them singletons; the top ten hold about 0.36%. Sequencing used T cells isolated from PBMCs. Receptor source: a human donor in good health. CDR3s include the opening cysteine and the closing phenylalanine or tryptophan. The D gene is left open where the match is weak. A clone size is listed for some rows: how often the clone was seen (once, few, many), or a class if it is expanded.

v_call	cdr3_length	d_call	clone_size	j_call	cdr3_aa	cdr3_nt
TRBV29-1	12	NA	once	TRBJ2-5	CSGRTGVETQYF	TGCAGCGGGCGAACAGGCGTTGAGACCCAGTACTTC
TRBV6-5	14	TRBD2	NA	TRBJ2-3	CASSVLAGTDTQYF	TGTGCCAGCAGTGTTCTAGCGGGCACAGATACGCAGTATTTT
TRBV6-1	18	TRBD2	NA	TRBJ2-7	CASSETTSGSPLAYEQYF	TGTGCCAGCAGTGAAACAACTAGCGGGAGCCCCCTAGCCTACGAGCAGTACTTC
TRBV5-6	13	TRBD1	NA	TRBJ1-2	CASSLDRGYGYTF	TGTGCCAGCAGCCTGGACAGGGGCTATGGCTACACCTTC
TRBV27	15	NA	NA	TRBJ1-1	CASSLRQVMNTEAFF	TGTGCCAGCAGCCTCCGACAGGTTATGAACACTGAAGCTTTCTTT
TRBV5-1	16	NA	NA	TRBJ1-1	CASSSRGSLKNTEAFF	TGCGCCAGCAGCTCTAGGGGGTCACTTAAGAACACTGAAGCTTTCTTT
TRBV27	15	NA	NA	TRBJ1-2	CASSPQAFSNYGYTF	TGTGCCAGCAGTCCCCAGGCCTTTAGTAACTATGGCTACACCTTC
TRBV5-5	15	TRBD2	NA	TRBJ2-1	CASSRSGSSYNEQFF	TGTGCCAGCAGCCGGAGCGGGAGCTCCTACAATGAGCAGTTCTTC
TRBV11-3	11	NA	NA	TRBJ2-3	CASLNTDTQYF	TGTGCCAGCCTAAACACAGATACGCAGTATTTT
TRBV4-2	16	NA	few	TRBJ2-7	CASSQDQETPSYEQYF	TGTGCCAGCAGCCAAGATCAGGAAACTCCCTCCTACGAGCAGTACTTC
TRBV2	15	NA	NA	TRBJ2-5	CASSAEVMLQETQYF	TGTGCCAGCAGTGCAGAAGTAATGCTCCAAGAGACCCAGTACTTC
TRBV27	12	NA	NA	TRBJ2-5	CASSLNSETQYF	TGTGCCAGCAGTTTAAATTCGGAGACCCAGTACTTC
TRBV19	16	NA	NA	TRBJ2-3	CASSILYRKNTDTQYF	TGTGCCAGTAGTATCTTGTACAGGAAAAACACAGATACGCAGTATTTT
TRBV29-1	11	NA	NA	TRBJ2-7	CSVVGSYEQYF	TGCAGCGTGGTCGGGAGCTACGAGCAGTACTTC
TRBV18	14	TRBD2	NA	TRBJ2-1	CASSLAGGADEQFF	TGTGCCAGCTCACTAGCGGGAGGGGCCGATGAGCAGTTCTTC
TRBV7-2	14	NA	NA	TRBJ1-5	CASSSEGVRQPQHF	TGTGCCAGCAGCTCCGAGGGGGTCAGGCAGCCCCAGCATTTT
TRBV7-9	16	TRBD2	NA	TRBJ2-3	CASSSLGGRFVDTQYF	TGTGCCAGCAGCTCCCTCGGCGGGAGGTTCGTAGATACGCAGTATTTT
TRBV4-2	14	NA	NA	TRBJ2-7	CASSPIGDTYEQYF	TGTGCCAGCAGCCCTATAGGGGACACCTACGAGCAGTACTTC
TRBV20-1	11	NA	NA	TRBJ1-1	CSVGSNTEAFF	TGCAGTGTTGGCTCGAACACTGAAGCTTTCTTT
TRBV9	13	NA	NA	TRBJ2-1	CASSVETGNEQFF	TGTGCCAGCAGCGTAGAGACCGGGAATGAGCAGTTCTTC
TRBV4-1	17	TRBD2	NA	TRBJ2-5	CASSPRTSGRAGETQYF	TGCGCCAGCAGCCCCCGGACTAGCGGGAGGGCCGGGGAGACCCAGTACTTC
TRBV5-6	16	NA	few	TRBJ1-1	CASSSFRVTVGTEAFF	TGTGCCAGCAGCTCCTTCAGGGTAACAGTTGGCACTGAAGCTTTCTTT
TRBV7-2	14	NA	NA	TRBJ1-1	CASSLGGVNTEAFF	TGTGCCAGCAGCTTAGGGGGGGTGAACACTGAAGCTTTCTTT
TRBV11-3	15	NA	NA	TRBJ2-2	CASSVRQANTGELFF	TGTGCCAGCAGCGTCCGACAGGCGAACACCGGGGAGCTGTTTTTT
TRBV28	14	NA	NA	TRBJ2-2	CASSLTGVTGELFF	TGTGCCAGCAGCCTGACAGGAGTCACCGGGGAGCTGTTTTTT
TRBV9	15	NA	NA	TRBJ1-3	CASSGDSSSGNTIYF	TGTGCCAGCAGCGGGGACTCAAGCTCTGGAAACACCATATATTTT
TRBV2	11	TRBD2	NA	TRBJ2-3	CAGARESTQYF	TGTGCCGGGGCGCGGGAGTCTACGCAGTATTTT
TRBV28	13	NA	NA	TRBJ2-1	CASSLGQYNEQFF	TGTGCCAGCAGTTTAGGACAGTACAATGAGCAGTTCTTC
TRBV5-4	12	TRBD1	NA	TRBJ1-2	CASSLNRDRVYF	TGTGCCAGCAGCTTAAACCGGGACAGGGTTTACTTC
TRBV9	15	NA	NA	TRBJ2-6	CASSVAGVGANVLTF	TGTGCCAGCAGCGTAGCCGGGGTGGGGGCCAACGTCCTGACTTTC
TRBV28	15	TRBD1	NA	TRBJ2-7	CASSFTGGNSYEQYF	TGTGCCAGCAGTTTTACAGGGGGGAACTCCTACGAGCAGTACTTC
TRBV19	18	TRBD1	NA	TRBJ1-5	CASSRTDRGAYSNQPQHF	TGTGCCAGTAGTAGGACGGACAGGGGGGCATATAGCAATCAGCCCCAGCATTTT
TRBV30	14	TRBD1	NA	TRBJ2-3	CAWGEGTVTDTQYF	TGTGCCTGGGGAGAAGGGACAGTGACAGATACGCAGTATTTT
TRBV1	11	NA	NA	TRBJ2-7	CTSSRHYEQYF	TGCACCAGCAGCCGGCACTACGAGCAGTACTTC
TRBV15	13	NA	NA	TRBJ2-7	CATSRDGGLGQYF	TGTGCCACCAGCAGAGACGGAGGTTTGGGGCAGTACTTC
TRBV19	16	TRBD2	NA	TRBJ2-1	CASTGGTMTSYNEQFF	TGTGCCAGTACGGGGGGGACTATGACCTCCTACAATGAGCAGTTCTTC
TRBV9	13	NA	NA	TRBJ2-3	CASQRVSTDTQYF	TGTGCCAGCCAGCGGGTAAGCACAGATACGCAGTATTTT
TRBV19	14	NA	NA	TRBJ2-7	CASSRAGAPYEQYF	TGTGCCAGTAGTAGGGCGGGGGCCCCCTACGAGCAGTACTTC
TRBV11-2	13	NA	once	TRBJ2-7	CASSLGTIYEQYF	TGTGCCAGCAGCCTCGGGACAATCTACGAGCAGTACTTC
TRBV11-3	15	NA	NA	TRBJ1-6	CASSLGSSYNSPLHF	TGTGCCAGCAGCTTAGGCAGCTCCTATAATTCACCCCTCCACTTT
TRBV9	15	TRBD1	NA	TRBJ1-2	CASSDRDRDSYGYTF	TGTGCCAGCAGCGATCGGGACAGGGATTCCTACGGCTACACCTTC
TRBV10-3	15	TRBD2	NA	TRBJ2-1	CAISAAGGPYNEQFF	TGTGCCATCAGTGCCGCGGGAGGGCCCTACAATGAGCAGTTCTTC
TRBV6-4	14	NA	NA	TRBJ1-1	CASSDSFDSTKAFF	TGTGCCAGCAGTGACTCGTTCGACAGTACAAAAGCTTTCTTT
TRBV11-2	12	NA	NA	TRBJ1-4	CASSRVNEKLFF	TGTGCCAGCAGCCGGGTTAATGAAAAACTGTTTTTT
TRBV4-1	16	TRBD2	NA	TRBJ2-1	CASSQDVTGGWDEQFF	TGCGCCAGCAGCCAAGATGTCACGGGAGGATGGGATGAGCAGTTCTTC
TRBV29-1	11	TRBD1	NA	TRBJ1-1	CSVGGTDEAFF	TGCAGCGTTGGGGGGACAGACGAAGCTTTCTTT